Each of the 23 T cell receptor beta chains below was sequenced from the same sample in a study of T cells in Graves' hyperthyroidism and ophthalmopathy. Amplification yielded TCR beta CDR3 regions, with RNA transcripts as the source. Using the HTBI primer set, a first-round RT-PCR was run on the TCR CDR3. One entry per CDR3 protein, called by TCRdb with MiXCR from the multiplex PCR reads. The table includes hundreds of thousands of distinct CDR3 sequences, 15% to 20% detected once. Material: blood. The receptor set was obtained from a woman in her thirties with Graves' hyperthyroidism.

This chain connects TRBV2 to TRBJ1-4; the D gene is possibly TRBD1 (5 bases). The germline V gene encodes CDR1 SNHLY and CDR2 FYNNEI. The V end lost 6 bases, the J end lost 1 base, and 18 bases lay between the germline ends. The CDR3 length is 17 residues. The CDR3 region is CASSRMGRGGTNEKLFF. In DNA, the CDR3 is TGTGCCAGCAGCCGAATGGGTCGGGGGGGAACTAATGAAAAACTGTTTTTT. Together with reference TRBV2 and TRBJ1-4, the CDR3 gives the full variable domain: EPEVTQTPSHQVTQMGQEVILRCVPISNHLYFYWYRQILGQKVEFLVSFYNNEISEKSEIFDDQFSVERPDGSNFTLKIRSTKLEDSAMYFCASSRMGRGGTNEKLFFGSGTQLSVL.

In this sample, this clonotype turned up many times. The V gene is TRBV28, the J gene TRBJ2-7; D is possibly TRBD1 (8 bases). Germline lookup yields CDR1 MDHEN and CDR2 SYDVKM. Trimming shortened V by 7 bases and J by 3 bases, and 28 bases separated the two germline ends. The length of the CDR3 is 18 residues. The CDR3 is CASILPGQASLAVYEQYF. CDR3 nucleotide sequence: TGTGCCAGCATATTACCGGGACAGGCCTCGCTAGCGGTCTACGAGCAGTACTTC. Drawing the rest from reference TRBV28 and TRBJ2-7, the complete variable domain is DVKVTQSSRYLVKRTGEKVFLECVQDMDHENMFWYRQDPGLGLRLIYFSYDVKMKEKGDIPEGYSVSREKKERFSLILESASTNQTSMYLCASILPGQASLAVYEQYFGPGTRLTVT.

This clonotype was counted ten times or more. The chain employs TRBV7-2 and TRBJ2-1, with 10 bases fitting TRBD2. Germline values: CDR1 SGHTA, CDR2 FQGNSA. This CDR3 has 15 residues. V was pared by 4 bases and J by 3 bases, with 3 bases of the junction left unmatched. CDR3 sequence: CASSSSGRDYNEQFF. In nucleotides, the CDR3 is TGTGCCAGCAGCTCGAGCGGGAGGGACTACAATGAGCAGTTCTTC.

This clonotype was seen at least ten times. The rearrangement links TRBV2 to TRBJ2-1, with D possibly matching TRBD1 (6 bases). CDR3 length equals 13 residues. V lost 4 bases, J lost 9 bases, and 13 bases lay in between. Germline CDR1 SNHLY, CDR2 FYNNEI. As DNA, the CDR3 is TGTGCCAGCAGTGTCTCAGGGGACCTTGAGCAGTTCTTC. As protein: CASSVSGDLEQFF.

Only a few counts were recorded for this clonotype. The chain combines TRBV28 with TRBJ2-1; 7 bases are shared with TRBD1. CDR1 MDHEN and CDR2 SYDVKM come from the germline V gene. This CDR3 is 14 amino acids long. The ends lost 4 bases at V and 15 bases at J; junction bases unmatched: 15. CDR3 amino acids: CASSSARGCGSRFF. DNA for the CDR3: TGTGCCAGCAGTTCGGCCAGGGGGTGCGGAAGTCGGTTCTTC.

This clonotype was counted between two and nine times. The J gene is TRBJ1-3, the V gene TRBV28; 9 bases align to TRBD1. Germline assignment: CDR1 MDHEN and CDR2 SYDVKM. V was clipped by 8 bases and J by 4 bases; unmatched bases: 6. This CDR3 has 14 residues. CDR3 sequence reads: CASHTGGTGNTIYF. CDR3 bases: TGTGCCAGCCATACAGGGGGCACAGGAAACACCATATATTTT.

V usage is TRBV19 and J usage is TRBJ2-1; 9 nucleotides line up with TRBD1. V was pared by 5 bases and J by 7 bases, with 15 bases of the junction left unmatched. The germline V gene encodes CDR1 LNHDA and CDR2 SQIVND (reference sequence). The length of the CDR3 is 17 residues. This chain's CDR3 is CASSGKRTGVGGNEQFF. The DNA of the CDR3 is TGTGCCAGTAGTGGCAAGAGGACAGGGGTAGGAGGGAATGAGCAGTTCTTC. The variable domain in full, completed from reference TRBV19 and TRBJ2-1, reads DGGITQSPKYLFRKEGQNVTLSCEQNLNHDAMYWYRQDPGQGLRLIYYSQIVNDFQKGDIAEGYSVSREKKESFPLTVTSAQKNPTAFYLCASSGKRTGVGGNEQFFGPGTRLTVL.

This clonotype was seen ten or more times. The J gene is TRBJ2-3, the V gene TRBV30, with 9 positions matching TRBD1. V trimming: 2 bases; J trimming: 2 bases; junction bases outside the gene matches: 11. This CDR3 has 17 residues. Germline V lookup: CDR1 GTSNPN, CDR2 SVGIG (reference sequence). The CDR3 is CAWSPPWGQGFTDTQYF. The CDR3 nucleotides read TGTGCCTGGAGTCCTCCGTGGGGACAGGGCTTCACAGATACGCAGTATTTT. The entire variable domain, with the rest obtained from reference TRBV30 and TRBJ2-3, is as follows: SQTIHQWPATLVQPVGSPLSLECTVEGTSNPNLYWYRQAAGRGLQLLFYSVGIGQISSEVPQNLSASRPQDRQFILSSKKLLLSDSGFYLCAWSPPWGQGFTDTQYFGPGTRLTVL.

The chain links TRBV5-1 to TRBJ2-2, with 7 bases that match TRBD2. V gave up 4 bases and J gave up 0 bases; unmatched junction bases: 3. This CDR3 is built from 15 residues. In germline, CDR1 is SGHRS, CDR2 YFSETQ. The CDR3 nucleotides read TGCGCCAGCAGCGCCCTAGCGGCGAACACCGGGGAGCTGTTTTTT. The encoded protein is CASSALAANTGELFF.

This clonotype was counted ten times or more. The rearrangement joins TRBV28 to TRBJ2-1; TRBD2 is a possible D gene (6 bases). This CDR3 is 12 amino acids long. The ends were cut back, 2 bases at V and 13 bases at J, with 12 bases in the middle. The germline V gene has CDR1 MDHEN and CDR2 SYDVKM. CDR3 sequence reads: CASSLTRLVQFF. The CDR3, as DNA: TGTGCCAGCAGTTTAACCCGACTAGTCCAGTTCTTC.

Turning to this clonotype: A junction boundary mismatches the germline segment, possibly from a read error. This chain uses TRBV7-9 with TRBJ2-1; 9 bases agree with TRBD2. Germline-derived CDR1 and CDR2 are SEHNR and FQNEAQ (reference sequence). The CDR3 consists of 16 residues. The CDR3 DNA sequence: TGCGCCAGCAGCCAAGACGTCAGCGGGGGGCGCAATGAGCAGTTCTTC. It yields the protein CASSQDVSGGRNEQFF.

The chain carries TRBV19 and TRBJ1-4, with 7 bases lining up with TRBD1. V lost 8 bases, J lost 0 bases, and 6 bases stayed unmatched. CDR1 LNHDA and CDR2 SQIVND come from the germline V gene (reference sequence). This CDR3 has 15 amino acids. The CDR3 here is CASHGQDATNEKLFF. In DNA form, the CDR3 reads TGTGCCAGTCATGGACAGGACGCAACTAATGAAAAACTGTTTTTT. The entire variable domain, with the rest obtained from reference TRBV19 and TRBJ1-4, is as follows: DGGITQSPKYLFRKEGQNVTLSCEQNLNHDAMYWYRQDPGQGLRLIYYSQIVNDFQKGDIAEGYSVSREKKESFPLTVTSAQKNPTAFYLCASHGQDATNEKLFFGSGTQLSVL.

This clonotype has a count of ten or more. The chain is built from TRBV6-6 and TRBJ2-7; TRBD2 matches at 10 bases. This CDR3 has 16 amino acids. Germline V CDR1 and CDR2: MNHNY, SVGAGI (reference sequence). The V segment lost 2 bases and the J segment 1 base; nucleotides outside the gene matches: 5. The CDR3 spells CASSYEVAGGSYEQYF. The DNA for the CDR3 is TGTGCCAGCAGTTACGAAGTAGCGGGAGGTTCCTACGAGCAGTACTTC.

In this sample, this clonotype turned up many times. The CDR3, as DNA: TGTGCCAGCAGCTTAGGCGTGGACATTAGCACAGATACGCAGTATTTT. Amino acids: CASSLGVDISTDTQYF. This sequence joins TRBV7-3 and TRBJ2-3; TRBD1 might be the D (5 bases). The V end was cut by 2 bases, the J end by 0 bases, with 12 bases between. Germline V gene sequence: CDR1 SGHTA, CDR2 FQGTGA. The CDR3 runs to 16 residues.

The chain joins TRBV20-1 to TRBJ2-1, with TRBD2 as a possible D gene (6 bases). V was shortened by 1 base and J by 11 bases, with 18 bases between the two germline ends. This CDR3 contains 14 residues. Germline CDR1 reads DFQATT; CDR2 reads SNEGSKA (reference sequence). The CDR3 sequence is CSARVGRTKLQQFF. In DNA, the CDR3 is TGCAGTGCTAGAGTAGGGAGGACCAAACTACAGCAGTTCTTC.

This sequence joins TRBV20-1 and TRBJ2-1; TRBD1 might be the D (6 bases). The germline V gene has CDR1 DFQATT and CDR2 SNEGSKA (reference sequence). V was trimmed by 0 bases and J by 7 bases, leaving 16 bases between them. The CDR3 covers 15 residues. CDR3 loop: CSARDRQELENEQFF. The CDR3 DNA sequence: TGCAGTGCTAGAGATCGACAGGAGTTGGAAAATGAGCAGTTCTTC.

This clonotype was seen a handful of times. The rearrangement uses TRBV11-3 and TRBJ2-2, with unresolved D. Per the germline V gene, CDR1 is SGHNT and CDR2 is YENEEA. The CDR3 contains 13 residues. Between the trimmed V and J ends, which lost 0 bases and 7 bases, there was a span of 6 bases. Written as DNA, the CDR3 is TGTGCCAGCAGCTTAGAAATCGGCGGGGAGCTGTTTTTT. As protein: CASSLEIGGELFF.

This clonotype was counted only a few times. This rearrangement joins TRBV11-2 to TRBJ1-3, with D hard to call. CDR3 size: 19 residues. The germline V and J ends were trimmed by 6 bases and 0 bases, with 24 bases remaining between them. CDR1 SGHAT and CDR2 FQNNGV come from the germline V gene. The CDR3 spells CASRFRLRPLRNSGNTIYF. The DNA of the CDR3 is TGTGCCAGCAGATTCCGCCTGAGGCCACTCCGAAACTCTGGAAACACCATATATTTT.

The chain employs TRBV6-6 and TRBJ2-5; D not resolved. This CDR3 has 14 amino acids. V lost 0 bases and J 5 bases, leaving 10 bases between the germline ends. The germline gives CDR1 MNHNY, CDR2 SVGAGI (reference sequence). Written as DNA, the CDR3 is TGTGCCAGCAGTTACTCAGCACCCACTGAGACCCAGTACTTC. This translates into CASSYSAPTETQYF.

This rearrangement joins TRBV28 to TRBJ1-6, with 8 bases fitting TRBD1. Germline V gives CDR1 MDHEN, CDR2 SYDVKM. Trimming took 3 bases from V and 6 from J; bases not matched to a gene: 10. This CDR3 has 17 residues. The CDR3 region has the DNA TGTGCCAGCAGTTTCACCCGGACAGGGTTAGCTAATTCACCCCTCCACTTT. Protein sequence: CASSFTRTGLANSPLHF.

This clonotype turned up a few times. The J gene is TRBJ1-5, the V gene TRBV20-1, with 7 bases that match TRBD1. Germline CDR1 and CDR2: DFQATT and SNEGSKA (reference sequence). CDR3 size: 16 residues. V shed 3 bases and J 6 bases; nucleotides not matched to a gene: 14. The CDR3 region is CSASPSTGRVAQPQHF. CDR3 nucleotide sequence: TGCAGTGCTAGTCCCTCGACAGGGCGGGTGGCTCAGCCCCAGCATTTT.

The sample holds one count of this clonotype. Here the CDR3 DNA reads TGTGCCGTTGGAAAAAGCCTCTCTGGGGCCAACGTCCTGACTTTC. Its translation: CAVGKSLSGANVLTF. The rearrangement links TRBV28 to TRBJ2-6; no clear D. Germline V gives CDR1 MDHEN, CDR2 SYDVKM. The CDR3 runs 15 residues. The V gene lost 11 bases and the J gene lost 0 bases, with 14 bases spanning the gap.

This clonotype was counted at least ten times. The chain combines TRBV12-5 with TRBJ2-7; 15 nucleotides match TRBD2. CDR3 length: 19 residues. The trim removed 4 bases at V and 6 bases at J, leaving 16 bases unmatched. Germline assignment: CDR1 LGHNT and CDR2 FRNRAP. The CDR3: CASGSTGLAGGPRGGEQYF. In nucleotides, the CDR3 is TGTGCTAGTGGTTCTACCGGACTAGCGGGAGGGCCAAGAGGCGGCGAGCAGTACTTC.